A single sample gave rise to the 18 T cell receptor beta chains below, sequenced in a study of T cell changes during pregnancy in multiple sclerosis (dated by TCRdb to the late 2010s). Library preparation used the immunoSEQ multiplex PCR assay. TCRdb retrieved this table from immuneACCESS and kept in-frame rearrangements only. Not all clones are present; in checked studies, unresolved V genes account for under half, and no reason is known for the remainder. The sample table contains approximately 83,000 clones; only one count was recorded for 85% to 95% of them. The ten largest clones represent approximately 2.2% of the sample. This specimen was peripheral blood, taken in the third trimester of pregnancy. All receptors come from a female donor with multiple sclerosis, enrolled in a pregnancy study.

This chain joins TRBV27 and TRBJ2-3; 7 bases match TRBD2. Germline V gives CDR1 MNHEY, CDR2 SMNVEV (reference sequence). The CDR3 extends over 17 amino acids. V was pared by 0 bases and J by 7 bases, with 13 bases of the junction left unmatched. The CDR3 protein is CASSLSGFGGYANTQYF. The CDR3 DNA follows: TGTGCCAGCAGTTTATCGGGGTTCGGGGGGTATGCGAATACGCAGTATTTT.

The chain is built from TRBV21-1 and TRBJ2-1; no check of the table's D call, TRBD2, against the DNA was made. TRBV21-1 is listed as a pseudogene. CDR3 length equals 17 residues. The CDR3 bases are TGTGCCAGCAGCAGGGCTAGCGGGTACCCCCAACACAATGAGCAGTTCTTC. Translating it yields CASSRASGYPQHNEQFF.

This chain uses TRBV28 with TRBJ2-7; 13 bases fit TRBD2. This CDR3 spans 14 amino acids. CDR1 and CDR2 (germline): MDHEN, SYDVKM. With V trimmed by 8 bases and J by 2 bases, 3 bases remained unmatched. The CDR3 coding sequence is TGTGCCAGCCTAGGGACTAGCGGGACCTACGAGCAGTACTTC. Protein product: CASLGTSGTYEQYF.

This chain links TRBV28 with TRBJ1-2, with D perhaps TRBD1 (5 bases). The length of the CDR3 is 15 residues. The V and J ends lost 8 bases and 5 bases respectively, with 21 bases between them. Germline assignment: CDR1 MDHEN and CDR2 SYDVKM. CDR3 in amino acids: CASFPETEYTYGYTF. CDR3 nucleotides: TGTGCCAGCTTTCCCGAGACAGAGTACACTTATGGCTACACCTTC.

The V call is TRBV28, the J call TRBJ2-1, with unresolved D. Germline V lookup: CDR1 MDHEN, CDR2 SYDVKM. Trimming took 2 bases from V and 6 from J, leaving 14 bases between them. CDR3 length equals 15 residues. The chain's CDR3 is CASSLRGQSPNEQFF. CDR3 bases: TGTGCCAGCAGTTTAAGAGGTCAGAGCCCCAATGAGCAGTTCTTC.

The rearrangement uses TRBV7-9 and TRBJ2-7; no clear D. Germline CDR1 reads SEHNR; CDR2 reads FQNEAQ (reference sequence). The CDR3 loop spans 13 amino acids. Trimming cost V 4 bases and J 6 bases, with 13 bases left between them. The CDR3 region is CASSSASRSEQYF. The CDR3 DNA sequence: TGTGCCAGCAGCTCCGCATCTAGGTCCGAGCAGTACTTC.

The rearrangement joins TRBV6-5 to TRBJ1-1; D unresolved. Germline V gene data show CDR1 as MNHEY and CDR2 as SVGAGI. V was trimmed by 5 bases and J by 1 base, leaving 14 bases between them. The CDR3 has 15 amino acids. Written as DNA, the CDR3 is TGTGCCAGCAGTGGAGACGGGATTTGGAACACTGAAGCTTTCTTT. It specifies CASSGDGIWNTEAFF.

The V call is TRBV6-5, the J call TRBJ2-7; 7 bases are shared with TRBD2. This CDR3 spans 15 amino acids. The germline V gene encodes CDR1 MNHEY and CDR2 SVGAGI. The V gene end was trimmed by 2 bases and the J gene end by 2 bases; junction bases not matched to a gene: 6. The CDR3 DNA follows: TGTGCCAGCAGTTACGTTGCGGGAGCCGCCTACGAGCAGTACTTC. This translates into CASSYVAGAAYEQYF.

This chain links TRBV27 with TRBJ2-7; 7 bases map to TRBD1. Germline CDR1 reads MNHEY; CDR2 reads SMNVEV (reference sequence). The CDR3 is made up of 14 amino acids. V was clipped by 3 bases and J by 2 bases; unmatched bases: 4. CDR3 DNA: TGTGCCAGCAGTTTGGGGACAGCCACCTACGAGCAGTACTTC. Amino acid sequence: CASSLGTATYEQYF.

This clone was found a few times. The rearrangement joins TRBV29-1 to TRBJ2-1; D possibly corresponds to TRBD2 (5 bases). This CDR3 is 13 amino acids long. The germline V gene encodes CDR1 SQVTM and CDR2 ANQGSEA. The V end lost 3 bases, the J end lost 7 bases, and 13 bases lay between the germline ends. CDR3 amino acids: CSVDSPSGNEQFF. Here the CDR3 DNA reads TGCAGCGTTGATAGCCCCTCGGGGAATGAGCAGTTCTTC.

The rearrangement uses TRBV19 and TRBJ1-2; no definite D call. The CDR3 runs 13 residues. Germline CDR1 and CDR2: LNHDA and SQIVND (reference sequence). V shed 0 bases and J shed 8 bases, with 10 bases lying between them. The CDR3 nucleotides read TGTGCCAGTAGTATAGAGGAGAGGAAAGGCTACACCTTC. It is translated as CASSIEERKGYTF.

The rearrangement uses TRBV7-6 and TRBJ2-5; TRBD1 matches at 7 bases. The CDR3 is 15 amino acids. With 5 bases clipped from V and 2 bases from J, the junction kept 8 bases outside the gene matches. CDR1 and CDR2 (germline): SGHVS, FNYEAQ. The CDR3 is CASSKGQTLQETQYF. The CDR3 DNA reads TGTGCCAGCAGCAAGGGACAGACACTACAAGAGACCCAGTACTTC.

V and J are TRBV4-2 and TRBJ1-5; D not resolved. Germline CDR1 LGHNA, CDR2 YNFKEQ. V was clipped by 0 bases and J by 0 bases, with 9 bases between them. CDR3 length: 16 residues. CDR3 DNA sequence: TGTGCCAGCAGCCAAGATGAGGGAGATAGCAATCAGCCCCAGCATTTT. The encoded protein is CASSQDEGDSNQPQHF.

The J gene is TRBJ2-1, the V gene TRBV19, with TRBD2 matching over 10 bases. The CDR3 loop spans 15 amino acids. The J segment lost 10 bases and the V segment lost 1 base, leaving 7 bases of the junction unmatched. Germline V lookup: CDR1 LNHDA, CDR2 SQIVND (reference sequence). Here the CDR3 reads CASSIVASGGLEQFF. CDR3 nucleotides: TGTGCCAGTAGTATAGTTGCTAGCGGGGGTTTGGAGCAGTTCTTC.

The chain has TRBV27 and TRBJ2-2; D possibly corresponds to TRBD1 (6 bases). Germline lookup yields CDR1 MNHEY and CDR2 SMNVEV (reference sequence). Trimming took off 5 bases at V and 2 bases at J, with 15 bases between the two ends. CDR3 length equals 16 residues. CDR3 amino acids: CASSITWTVNTGELFF. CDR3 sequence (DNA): TGTGCCAGCAGTATCACCTGGACAGTAAACACCGGGGAGCTGTTTTTT.

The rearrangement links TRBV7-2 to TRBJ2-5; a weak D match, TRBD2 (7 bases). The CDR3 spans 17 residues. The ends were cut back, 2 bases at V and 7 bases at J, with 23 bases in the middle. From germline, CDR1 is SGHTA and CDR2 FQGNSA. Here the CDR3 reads CASSLLGAGTIIGTQYF. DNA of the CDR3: TGTGCCAGCAGCTTACTGGGGGCGGGGACTATTATAGGGACCCAGTACTTC.

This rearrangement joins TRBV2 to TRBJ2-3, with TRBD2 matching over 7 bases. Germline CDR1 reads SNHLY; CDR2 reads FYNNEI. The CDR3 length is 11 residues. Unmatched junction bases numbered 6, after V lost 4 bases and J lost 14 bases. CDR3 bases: TGTGCCAGCAGTGCTGGGACTAAGGGGTATTTT. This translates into CASSAGTKGYF.

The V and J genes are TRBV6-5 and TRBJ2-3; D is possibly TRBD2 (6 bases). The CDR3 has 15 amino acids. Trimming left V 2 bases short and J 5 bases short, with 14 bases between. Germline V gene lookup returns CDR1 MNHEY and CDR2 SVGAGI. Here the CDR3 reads CASSYGGLFVDTQYF. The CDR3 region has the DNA TGTGCCAGCAGTTACGGAGGGCTCTTCGTAGATACGCAGTATTTT.